This TCR beta chain comes out of a study of shared clonotypes between healthy human individuals. In germline, CDR1 is SEHNR, CDR2 FQNEAQ (reference sequence). The V end was cut by 7 bases, the J end by 2 bases, with 13 bases between. The CDR3 extends over 14 amino acids. Naive CD8 cells comprised CD45RO-negative, CCR7-positively selected cells, excluding terminally differentiated effector memory CD45RA+ cells. Sequencing was performed with immunoSEQ multiplex PCR; in TCRdb, only in-frame clones are kept and a portion is missing. There are about 2.1 million clones in the sample; 90% to 95% occur only once, and roughly 1.7% lies in the top ten.

This clonotype originated in a young man in good health. Some clones in this sample may be carry-over from other donors' samples. Input material: naive CD8+ T cells from PBMCs. The chain combines TRBV7-9 with TRBJ2-3; D not resolved. CDR3 protein: CASKGGFLTDTQYF. CDR3 DNA sequence: TGTGCCAGCAAAGGCGGTTTCCTCACAGATACGCAGTATTTT.